The 3 T cell receptor beta chains in this list originate from one sample, sequenced in a study of blood T cell repertoires in COVID-19. The assay was immunoSEQ multiplex PCR, and TCRdb's table has in-frame clones only and misses some. The table shows 200,000 to 250,000 clones, with about 85% occurring only once. The source material was peripheral blood. The source of these receptors is a woman of 80 years or more with active or convalescent COVID-19.

The V and J genes are TRBV7-2 and TRBJ2-6; D is unclear. Deletions cut 0 bases from V and 9 bases from J, with 3 bases between. From germline, CDR1 is SGHTA and CDR2 FQGNSA. The CDR3 runs 12 residues. The CDR3 is CASSLAFNVLTF. The CDR3 DNA reads as TGTGCCAGCAGCTTAGCCTTCAACGTCCTGACTTTC.

The rearrangement joins TRBV7-6 to TRBJ1-2, with 7 nucleotides matching TRBD1. The junction had 10 bases not matched to a gene; V was cut back by 0 bases and J by 6 bases. The germline V gene encodes CDR1 SGHVS and CDR2 FNYEAQ. This CDR3 spans 16 amino acids. The CDR3 here is CASSLAPNDRVHGYTF. The CDR3 DNA follows: TGTGCCAGCAGCTTAGCCCCGAATGACAGGGTACATGGCTACACCTTC. The full variable domain, completed using reference TRBV7-6 and TRBJ1-2, is GAGVSQSPRYKVTKRGQDVALRCDPISGHVSLYWYRQALGQGPEFLTYFNYEAQQDKSGLPNDRFSAERPEGSISTLTIQRTEQRDSAMYRCASSLAPNDRVHGYTFGSGTRLTVV.

The chain has TRBV9 and TRBJ1-3; 7 bases align to TRBD1. The CDR3 runs 16 residues. The V and J ends lost 3 bases and 4 bases, in that order; junction bases with no gene match: 10. Germline CDR1 reads SGDLS; CDR2 reads YYNGEE. The CDR3 DNA follows: TGTGCCAGCAGCGCTGAGACAGGGATCGCCGGAAACACCATATATTTT. This encodes CASSAETGIAGNTIYF.